The T cell receptor (beta chain) under discussion was sequenced for a study of cytomegalovirus exposure and HLA in healthy donors. Study-wide results and caveats: Highest at DRB1 and lowest at HLA-C, TCR association rates differed among HLA loci in a later analysis.

The PCR used 60 Vbeta and 13 Jbeta primers. Clones were read by immunoSEQ multiplex PCR, and TCRdb kept only the in-frame ones, dropping some. This table holds over 90,000 clones, approximately 74% found once. Germline assignment: CDR1 SEHNR and CDR2 FQNEAQ (reference sequence). V lost 5 bases and J lost 3, with 13 bases in between. The length of the CDR3 is 14 residues. This clone was observed a few times. Its antigen is still unknown. Sequencing was carried out using PBMCs. J is TRBJ2-5 and V is TRBV7-9; D perhaps matches TRBD2 (6 bases). The TCR sequence derives from a female donor in good health and CMV-seropositive. The CDR3 is CASSRGKTEETQYF. In nucleotides, the CDR3 is TGTGCCAGCAGCCGGGGGAAGACAGAAGAGACCCAGTACTTC.